The clone carrying this TCR beta chain was recorded many times. The antigen remains unidentified. Trimming removed 4 bases from V and 10 bases from J, with 14 bases in between. The CDR3 extends over 13 amino acids. The germline gives CDR1 SGHTA, CDR2 FQGNSA. The data belong to a study of T-cell reconstitution after alpha-beta-depleted transplantation in children. It was with unique molecular identifiers that the TCRbeta library was prepared. TCRdb re-analysed the PCR reads in MiXCR, keeping a single row per CDR3 protein. The sample consists of around 450,000 distinct CDR3 sequences, around two fifths of them appearing once. Study-wide findings and caveats: TCRbeta diversity was high at day 60 in some patients (a result of surviving recipient T cells and thymic progenitors). A year had passed since transplant, and T-cell counts and diversity by then came mostly from newly produced T cells.

Material: PBMCs, obtained before TCRalphabeta/CD19-depleted stem cell transplant. The chain has TRBV7-2 and TRBJ2-1; D gene uncertain. This sequence was found in a girl aged 2 to 10 with aplastic anemia, due to receive a stem cell transplant. As DNA, the CDR3 is TGTGCCAGCAGCTCCTACCAGGTCGAGGAGCAGTTCTTC. It is translated as CASSSYQVEEQFF. Filled out from reference TRBV7-2 and TRBJ2-1, the complete variable domain reads GAGVSQSPSNKVTEKGKDVELRCDPISGHTALYWYRQSLGQGLEFLIYFQGNSAPDKSGLPSDRFSAERTGGSVSTLTIQRTQQEDSAVYLCASSSYQVEEQFFGPGTRLTVL.